Below, 23 T cell receptor beta chains from the same sample are listed, as sequenced in a study of T cell responses to AZD1222 COVID-19 vaccine. Sequenced by immunoSEQ multiplex PCR; TCRdb stores in-frame clones only, minus some. The sample contains 150,000 to 200,000 clones, around 94% of which appear only once. The sequencing here drew on peripheral blood, taken on day 0 of AZD1222 vaccination. The receptors here all came from an adult in good health.

CDR3 amino acids: CASVRDRDYGYTF. The DNA for the CDR3 is TGCGCCAGCGTCCGGGACAGGGACTATGGCTACACCTTC. The V call is TRBV23-1, the J call TRBJ1-2; 9 bases fit TRBD1. TRBV23-1 is an ORF, and what it does is uncertain. The CDR3 sequence is 13 residues long. With 8 bases clipped from V and 3 bases from J, the junction kept 4 bases outside the gene matches.

The rearrangement joins TRBV18 to TRBJ1-2; possibly TRBD1 for D (5 bases). In germline, CDR1 is KGHSH, CDR2 LQKENI. CDR3 length: 14 amino acids. Deletions cut 0 bases from V and 7 bases from J, with 12 bases between. The CDR3 is CASSPPGLSGGYTF. DNA for the CDR3: TGTGCCAGCTCACCACCGGGGCTGAGCGGTGGCTACACCTTC.

The chain employs TRBV28 and TRBJ1-1; D ambiguous. V was cut by 3 bases and J by 10 bases, with 9 bases left in between. The V gene's germline CDR1 is MDHEN and CDR2 SYDVKM. This CDR3 contains 11 residues. Here the CDR3 reads CASSFGSAAFF. DNA for the CDR3: TGTGCCAGCAGTTTCGGATCGGCAGCTTTCTTT.

The chain carries TRBV4-2 and TRBJ2-3, with 12 nucleotides matching TRBD2. The germline V gene has CDR1 LGHNA and CDR2 YNFKEQ. The CDR3 runs to 16 residues. V was clipped by 3 bases and J by 4 bases; unmatched bases: 5. CDR3 in amino acids: CASSQGGLAGPDTQYF. In DNA form, the CDR3 reads TGTGCCAGCAGCCAGGGGGGACTAGCGGGTCCAGATACGCAGTATTTT.

The gene calls are TRBV4-2 and TRBJ2-7; 8 bases fit TRBD2. This CDR3 contains 17 residues. V gave up 6 bases and J gave up 6 bases; unmatched junction bases: 19. Germline V gives CDR1 LGHNA, CDR2 YNFKEQ. CDR3 residues: CASSRDGGAQLGGEQYF. CDR3 sequence (DNA): TGTGCCAGCAGTCGAGACGGGGGGGCGCAATTAGGCGGCGAGCAGTACTTC.

In its sample, this clone ranks as medium-sized (0.01 to 0.1%). This CDR3 is CASSFGTGGTEAFF. In nucleotides, the CDR3 is TGTGCCAGCAGCTTCGGGACAGGTGGGACTGAAGCTTTCTTT. The chain is built from TRBV5-6 and TRBJ1-1; TRBD1 matches 8 bases. CDR1 and CDR2 from the germline V gene are SGHDT and YYEEEE. J gave up 5 bases and V 2 bases, and 5 bases lay outside the gene matches. The CDR3 spans 14 residues.

The genes are TRBV3-1 (or the pseudogene TRBV3-2) and TRBJ1-1, with a possible D match to TRBD1 (6 bases). The CDR3 spans 13 residues. The V and J ends lost 10 bases and 0 bases respectively, with 12 bases between them. Germline CDR1 reads LGHDT; CDR2 reads YNNKEL (reference sequence). The CDR3, as DNA: TGTGCCACCTCTGGACAGATGAACACTGAAGCTTTCTTT. Its protein product is CATSGQMNTEAFF.

This CDR3 is CSATRGLGGNEQYF. The CDR3 nucleotides are TGCAGCGCCACGAGGGGGTTAGGGGGGAACGAGCAGTACTTC. V is TRBV29-1 and J is TRBJ2-7, with D possibly being TRBD1 or TRBD2 (6 bases each). V lost 7 bases and J lost 5, with 21 bases in between. This CDR3 is built from 14 residues. CDR1 and CDR2 (germline): SQVTM, ANQGSEA.

This clone was seen a handful of times. V and J are TRBV5-8 and TRBJ1-5; D call uncertain. Germline-derived CDR1 and CDR2 are SGHTS and YDEGEE. This CDR3 region has 16 residues. Trimming stripped 0 bases from V and 2 bases from J, with 12 bases between. CDR3 in amino acids: CASSLAASIGNQPQHF. CDR3 DNA: TGTGCCAGCAGCTTGGCGGCGAGTATTGGCAATCAGCCCCAGCATTTT.

The chain employs TRBV5-4 and TRBJ2-2; no definite D call. Germline loops: CDR1 SGHNT, CDR2 YYREEE (reference sequence). This CDR3 spans 14 amino acids. Trimming removed 1 base at V and 8 bases at J, with 12 bases between. In DNA form, the CDR3 reads TGTGCCAGCAGCTTGCCCCTTCCCGGAGGGGAGCTGTTTTTT. Its translation is CASSLPLPGGELFF.

The V call is TRBV6-5, the J call TRBJ1-2, with 7 bases identical to TRBD1. V shed 5 bases, J shed 5 bases, and the junction held 2 bases outside the gene matches. Germline values: CDR1 MNHEY, CDR2 SVGAGI. This CDR3 contains 12 residues. The CDR3 is CASSQGQYGYTF. CDR3 coding DNA: TGTGCCAGCAGTCAGGGACAGTATGGCTACACCTTC.

The chain couples TRBV27 to TRBJ1-1, with TRBD1 identical over 9 bases. CDR1 and CDR2 from the germline V gene are MNHEY and SMNVEV (reference sequence). J was trimmed by 3 bases and V by 6 bases; bases with no gene match: 8. The length of the CDR3 is 15 residues. CDR3 DNA: TGTGCCAGCAGACGCCTTGGGACAGGGCACACTGAAGCTTTCTTT. Translation: CASRRLGTGHTEAFF.

The chain links TRBV11-2 to TRBJ1-6; maybe TRBD1 (6 bases). V was cut by 4 bases and J by 1 base, with 17 bases left in between. Per germline, CDR1 SGHAT and CDR2 FQNNGV. This CDR3 has 18 amino acids. Written as DNA, the CDR3 is TGTGCCAGCAGCTCCAACCGGACAGTATTTTCCTATAATTCACCCCTCCACTTT. Translating gives CASSSNRTVFSYNSPLHF.

The genes are TRBV5-4 and TRBJ1-2, with TRBD1 matching 7 bases. The CDR3 runs to 16 residues. Germline V lookup: CDR1 SGHNT, CDR2 YYREEE (reference sequence). V lost 1 base to trimming and J lost 1 base; unmatched junction nucleotides: 7. The CDR3 here is CASSLWGTVVNYGYTF. In DNA, the CDR3 is TGTGCCAGCAGCTTGTGGGGGACAGTCGTTAACTATGGCTACACCTTC.

V and J are TRBV6-5 and TRBJ1-1, with TRBD1 matching over 7 bases. CDR1 MNHEY and CDR2 SVGAGI come from the germline V gene. V lost 8 bases to trimming and J lost 4 bases; unmatched junction nucleotides: 10. This CDR3 has 14 amino acids. CDR3 sequence (DNA): TGTGCCAGCGTACTCCAGGGGGTTAGCACTGAAGCTTTCTTT. Protein: CASVLQGVSTEAFF.

The CDR3 sequence: CASSSPGAEQYF. The CDR3 nucleotides are TGTGCCAGCAGTTCTCCAGGGGCCGAGCAGTACTTC. This chain links TRBV6-2 or TRBV6-3 with TRBJ2-7; the D gene is possibly TRBD1 (6 bases). CDR1 MNHEY and CDR2 SVGEGT come from the germline V gene. This CDR3 comprises 12 residues. Deletions cut 4 bases from V and 6 bases from J, with 10 bases between.

This chain joins TRBV7-3 and TRBJ2-2; a weak D match, TRBD2 (5 bases). V dropped 5 bases and J dropped 1 base, with 11 bases sitting between them. The CDR3 loop spans 15 amino acids. Germline V gene sequence: CDR1 SGHTA, CDR2 FQGTGA. CDR3: CASSPGGLNTGELFF. CDR3 nucleotide sequence: TGTGCCAGCAGCCCTGGAGGATTGAACACCGGGGAGCTGTTTTTT.

This sequence joins TRBV5-1 and TRBJ2-2; D might be TRBD1 (6 bases). Germline CDR1 SGHRS, CDR2 YFSETQ. With 0 bases removed from V and 2 bases from J, the gap between germline ends came to 11 bases. The CDR3 sequence is 16 residues long. CDR3: CASSLGQGRNTGELFF. Written as DNA, the CDR3 is TGCGCCAGCAGCTTGGGTCAGGGGAGAAACACCGGGGAGCTGTTTTTT.

This chain connects TRBV29-1 to TRBJ2-2; TRBD1 matches 9 bases. Germline V CDR1 and CDR2: SQVTM, ANQGSEA. With V trimmed by 4 bases and J by 3 bases, 6 bases remained unmatched. The length of the CDR3 is 15 residues. This chain's CDR3 is CSVGQGVAYTGELFF. The CDR3, as DNA: TGCAGCGTTGGACAGGGGGTGGCCTACACCGGGGAGCTGTTTTTT.

This clone has only one observation. The CDR3: CASSYFYRGPHYGYTF. DNA for the CDR3: TGTGCCAGCAGTTACTTCTACAGGGGCCCACACTATGGCTACACCTTC. V usage is TRBV6-5 and J usage is TRBJ1-2, with 7 bases identical to TRBD1. From germline, CDR1 is MNHEY and CDR2 SVGAGI. J was trimmed by 3 bases and V by 1 base; bases with no gene match: 8. This CDR3 region has 16 residues.

The chain has TRBV9 and TRBJ2-1; D tentatively reads TRBD1 or TRBD2 (5 bases each). This CDR3 has 17 amino acids. Germline CDR1 and CDR2: SGDLS and YYNGEE. V lost 0 bases and J 5 bases, leaving 18 bases between the germline ends. The CDR3 spells CASSVEWGLGRNNEQFF. The DNA for the CDR3 is TGTGCCAGCAGCGTAGAGTGGGGGTTGGGTAGGAACAATGAGCAGTTCTTC.

This rearrangement joins TRBV5-1 to TRBJ1-1; D is perhaps TRBD1 (5 bases). Trimming removed 0 bases from V and 1 base from J, with 16 bases in between. From germline, CDR1 is SGHRS and CDR2 YFSETQ. The CDR3 sequence is 17 residues long. The CDR3 here is CASSLALGDVSNTEAFF. DNA of the CDR3: TGCGCCAGCAGCTTGGCCTTGGGGGACGTATCGAACACTGAAGCTTTCTTT.

This CDR3 reads CASSLRPGVFDNQPQHF. The DNA for the CDR3 is TGTGCCAGCAGTTTGCGGCCAGGGGTCTTTGATAATCAGCCCCAGCATTTT. The chain joins TRBV27 to TRBJ1-5; D perhaps matches TRBD1 (6 bases). V gave up 3 bases and J gave up 4 bases, with 19 bases separating them. This CDR3 spans 17 amino acids. Looked up from germline, CDR1 is MNHEY and CDR2 is SMNVEV (reference sequence).